The present TCR beta chain was sequenced within a study of Ad26.COV2.S vaccination and SARS-CoV-2 variants. In the study overall: The authors gave Ad26.COV2.S intramuscularly, either once or twice 56 days apart. Points from the study as a whole: Vaccine recipients had higher spike-specific TCR breadth than placebo recipients. With respect to non-spike TCR breadth, vaccine and placebo recipients were similar.

Germline lookup yields CDR1 KGHDR and CDR2 SFDVKD. The CDR3 loop spans 12 amino acids. Trimming left V 3 bases short and J 8 bases short, with 8 bases between. Documented treatment: approximately 18 received Ad26.COV2.S at low or high dose, single or two shots; about 5 received placebo; per-sample allocation not given. Sampling was done on day 63 after the first vaccine or placebo injection. Vaccine was an Ad26 vector expressing Wuhan-strain SARS-CoV-2 spike. This table comes from immunoSEQ multiplex PCR, and its TCRdb copy is limited to in-frame clones, with some not included. The table shows hundreds of thousands of clones, with approximately 88% occurring only once. Worth noting for this clone: The antigen remains unidentified.

The receptor was isolated from a person between 18 and 65 years old who received the Ad26.COV2.S COVID-19 vaccine or a placebo. The source was peripheral blood, collected in a trial of Ad26.COV2.S vaccine versus placebo. The chain has TRBV24-1 and TRBJ2-3; perhaps TRBD2 as D (5 bases). The chain's CDR3 is CATSDLEGTQYF. The CDR3 DNA follows: TGTGCCACCAGTGATCTAGAGGGTACGCAGTATTTT.